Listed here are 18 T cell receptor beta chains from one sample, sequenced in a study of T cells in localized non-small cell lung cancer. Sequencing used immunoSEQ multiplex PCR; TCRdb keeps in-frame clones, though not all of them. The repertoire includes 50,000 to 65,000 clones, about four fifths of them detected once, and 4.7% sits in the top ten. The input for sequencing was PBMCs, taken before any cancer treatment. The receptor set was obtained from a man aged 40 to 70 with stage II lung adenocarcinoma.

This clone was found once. This CDR3 is CASSPLTHNEQFF. The DNA of the CDR3 is TGCGCCAGCAGCCCGCTGACTCACAATGAGCAGTTCTTC. The rearrangement links TRBV4-1 to TRBJ2-1; no firm D call. V lost 4 bases to trimming and J lost 5 bases, with 9 bases between them. The CDR3 contains 13 residues. Germline V gene sequence: CDR1 MGHRA, CDR2 YSYEKL.

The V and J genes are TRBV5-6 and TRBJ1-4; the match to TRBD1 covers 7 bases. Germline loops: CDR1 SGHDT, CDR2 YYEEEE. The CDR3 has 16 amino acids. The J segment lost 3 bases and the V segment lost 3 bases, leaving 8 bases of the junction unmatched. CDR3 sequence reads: CASSSIQGPSNEKLFF. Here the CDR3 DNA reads TGTGCCAGCAGCTCCATACAGGGGCCTTCTAATGAAAAACTGTTTTTT.

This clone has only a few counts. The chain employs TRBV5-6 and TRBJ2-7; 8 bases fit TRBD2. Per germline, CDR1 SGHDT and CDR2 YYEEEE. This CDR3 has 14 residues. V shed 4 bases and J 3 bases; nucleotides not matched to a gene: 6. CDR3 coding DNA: TGTGCCAGCAGCCCCCTTAGCGGGGTCTACGAGCAGTACTTC. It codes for CASSPLSGVYEQYF.

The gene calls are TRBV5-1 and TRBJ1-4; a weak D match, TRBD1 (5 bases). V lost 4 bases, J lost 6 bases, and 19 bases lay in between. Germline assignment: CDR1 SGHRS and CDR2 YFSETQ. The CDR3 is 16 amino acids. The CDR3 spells CASSSRPQGVDEKLFF. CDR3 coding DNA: TGCGCCAGCAGCAGCAGACCGCAAGGGGTTGATGAAAAACTGTTTTTT.

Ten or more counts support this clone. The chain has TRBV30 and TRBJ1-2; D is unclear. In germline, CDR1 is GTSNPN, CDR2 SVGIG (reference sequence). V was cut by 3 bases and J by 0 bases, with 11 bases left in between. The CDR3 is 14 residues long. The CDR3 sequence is CAWSLQRSNYGYTF. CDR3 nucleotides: TGTGCCTGGAGCCTACAGCGATCTAACTATGGCTACACCTTC. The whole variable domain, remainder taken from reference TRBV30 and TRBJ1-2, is SQTIHQWPATLVQPVGSPLSLECTVEGTSNPNLYWYRQAAGRGLQLLFYSVGIGQISSEVPQNLSASRPQDRQFILSSKKLLLSDSGFYLCAWSLQRSNYGYTFGSGTRLTVV.

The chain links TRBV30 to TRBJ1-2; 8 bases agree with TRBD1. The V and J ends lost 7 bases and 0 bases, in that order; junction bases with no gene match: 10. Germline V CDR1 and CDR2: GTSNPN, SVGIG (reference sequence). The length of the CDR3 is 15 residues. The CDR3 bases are TGTGCCTCTTGGAAGAGGACAGGGACTAACTATGGCTACACCTTC. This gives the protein CASWKRTGTNYGYTF. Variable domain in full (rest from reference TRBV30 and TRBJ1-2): SQTIHQWPATLVQPVGSPLSLECTVEGTSNPNLYWYRQAAGRGLQLLFYSVGIGQISSEVPQNLSASRPQDRQFILSSKKLLLSDSGFYLCASWKRTGTNYGYTFGSGTRLTVV.

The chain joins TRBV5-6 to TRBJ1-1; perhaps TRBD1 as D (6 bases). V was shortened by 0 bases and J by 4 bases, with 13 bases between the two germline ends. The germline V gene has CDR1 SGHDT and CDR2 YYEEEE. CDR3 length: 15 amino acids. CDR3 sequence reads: CASSLGQVDFTEAFF. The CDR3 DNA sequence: TGTGCCAGCAGCTTGGGACAGGTGGATTTCACTGAAGCTTTCTTT.

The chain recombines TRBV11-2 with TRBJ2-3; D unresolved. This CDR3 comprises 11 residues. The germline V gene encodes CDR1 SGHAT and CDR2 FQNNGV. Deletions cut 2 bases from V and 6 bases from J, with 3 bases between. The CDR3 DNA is TGTGCCAGCAGCTTAATGGATACGCAGTATTTT. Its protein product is CASSLMDTQYF.

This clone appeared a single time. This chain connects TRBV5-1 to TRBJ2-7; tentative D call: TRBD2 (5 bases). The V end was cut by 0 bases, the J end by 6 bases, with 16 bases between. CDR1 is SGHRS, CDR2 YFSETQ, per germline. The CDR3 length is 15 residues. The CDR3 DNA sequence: TGCGCCAGCAGCTTGGAAGGTGGCGGGTTGGGCGAGCAGTACTTC. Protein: CASSLEGGGLGEQYF.

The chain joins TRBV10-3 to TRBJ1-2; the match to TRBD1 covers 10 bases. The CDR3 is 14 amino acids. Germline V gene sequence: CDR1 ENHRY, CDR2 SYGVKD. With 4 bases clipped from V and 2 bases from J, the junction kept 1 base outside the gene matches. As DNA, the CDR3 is TGTGCCATCAGTGGGACAGGGGGAAACTATGGCTACACCTTC. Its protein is CAISGTGGNYGYTF.

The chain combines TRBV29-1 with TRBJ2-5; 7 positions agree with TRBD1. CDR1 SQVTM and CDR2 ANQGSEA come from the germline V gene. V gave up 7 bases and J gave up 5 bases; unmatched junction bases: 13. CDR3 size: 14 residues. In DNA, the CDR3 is TGCAGCGCTGCGTCACAGGGGAGTCGGGAGACCCAGTACTTC. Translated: CSAASQGSRETQYF.

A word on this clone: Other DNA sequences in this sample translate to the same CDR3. The CDR3 nucleotides read TGTGCCAGCAGCTTGCGCGAGAACACTGAAGCTTTCTTT. Translated, it gives CASSLRENTEAFF. The chain couples TRBV11-2 to TRBJ1-1; D unclear. Trimming removed 3 bases from V and 1 base from J, with 6 bases in between. This CDR3 region has 13 residues. CDR1 SGHAT and CDR2 FQNNGV come from the germline V gene.

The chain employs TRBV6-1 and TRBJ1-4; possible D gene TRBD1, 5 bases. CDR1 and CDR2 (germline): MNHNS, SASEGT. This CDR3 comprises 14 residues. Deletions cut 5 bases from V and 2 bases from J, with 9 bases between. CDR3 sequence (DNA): TGTGCCAGCAGTCAGGGATTTACTAATGAAAAACTGTTTTTT. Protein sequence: CASSQGFTNEKLFF.

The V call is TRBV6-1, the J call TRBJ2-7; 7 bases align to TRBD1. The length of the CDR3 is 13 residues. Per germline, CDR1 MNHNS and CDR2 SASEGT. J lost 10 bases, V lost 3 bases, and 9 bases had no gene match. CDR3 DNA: TGTGCCAGCAGTGATAGATCCCGGACAGGACAGTACTTC. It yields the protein CASSDRSRTGQYF.

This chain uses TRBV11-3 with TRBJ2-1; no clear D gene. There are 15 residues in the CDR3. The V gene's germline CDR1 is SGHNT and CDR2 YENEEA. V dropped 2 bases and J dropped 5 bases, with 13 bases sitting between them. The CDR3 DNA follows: TGTGCCAGCAGCTTACTAGGGATGGTCCACAATGAGCAGTTCTTC. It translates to CASSLLGMVHNEQFF.

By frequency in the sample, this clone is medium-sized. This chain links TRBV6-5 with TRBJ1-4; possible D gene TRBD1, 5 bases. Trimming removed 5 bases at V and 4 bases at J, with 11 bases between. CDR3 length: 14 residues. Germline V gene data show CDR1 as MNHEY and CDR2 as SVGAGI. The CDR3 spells CASSLGQGNEKLFF. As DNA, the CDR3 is TGTGCCAGCAGTCTAGGGCAGGGTAATGAAAAACTGTTTTTT.

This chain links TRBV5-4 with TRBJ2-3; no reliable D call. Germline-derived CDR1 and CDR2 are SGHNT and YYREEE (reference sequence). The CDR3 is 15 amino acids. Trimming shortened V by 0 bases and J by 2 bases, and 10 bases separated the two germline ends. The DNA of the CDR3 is TGTGCCAGCAGCTTGGACCAGTTGGTCACAGATACGCAGTATTTT. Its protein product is CASSLDQLVTDTQYF.

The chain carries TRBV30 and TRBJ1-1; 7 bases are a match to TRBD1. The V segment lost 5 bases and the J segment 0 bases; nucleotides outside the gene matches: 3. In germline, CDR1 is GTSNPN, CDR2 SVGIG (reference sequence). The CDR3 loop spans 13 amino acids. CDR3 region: CAWQGQLNTEAFF. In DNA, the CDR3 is TGTGCCTGGCAGGGACAGCTGAACACTGAAGCTTTCTTT.